The 26 T cell receptor beta chains given below trace back to one sample, sequenced in a study of blood T cell repertoires in COVID-19 (TCRdb year 2020). Library method: the immunoSEQ multiplex PCR assay. Not all clones reach the TCRdb copy of this immuneACCESS table, which keeps in-frame sequences only. Checked studies attribute under half of the gap to unresolved V genes and leave the rest unexplained. Present in this sample are under 250,000 clones, about nine tenths of which were seen just once. About 1.7% of the sample rests with the top ten. Sequenced: PBMCs or T cells enriched from blood (not recorded which). The receptors shown here come from a man aged 40-55 years who had recovered from COVID-19.

This clone was counted a single time. The rearrangement links TRBV6-5 to TRBJ2-1; tentative D call: TRBD2 (5 bases). The germline V gene encodes CDR1 MNHEY and CDR2 SVGAGI. The CDR3 is 14 residues long. V lost 5 bases and J 6 bases, leaving 14 bases between the germline ends. CDR3: CASSRALAVNEQFF. The CDR3 DNA reads as TGTGCCAGCAGTCGGGCCCTAGCTGTCAATGAGCAGTTCTTC.

Note on this clone: This CDR3 is also generated by other DNA sequences in the sample. The CDR3 spells CASSQSSGVQETQYF. The CDR3 region has the DNA TGTGCCAGCAGCCAATCCTCGGGGGTTCAAGAGACCCAGTACTTC. The chain uses TRBV3-1 (or the pseudogene TRBV3-2) and TRBJ2-5; perhaps TRBD2 as D (6 bases). This CDR3 has 15 amino acids. The germline gives CDR1 LGHDT, CDR2 YNNKEL (reference sequence). The V end lost 2 bases, the J end lost 2 bases, and 12 bases lay between the germline ends.

The chain combines TRBV5-6 with TRBJ1-5, with D perhaps TRBD1 (5 bases). V was cut by 3 bases and J by 8 bases, with 15 bases left in between. The CDR3 spans 14 residues. CDR1 and CDR2 from the germline V gene are SGHDT and YYEEEE. CDR3 sequence reads: CASSSRGTVEPQHF. The CDR3 DNA follows: TGTGCCAGCAGCTCCCGGGGGACGGTCGAGCCCCAGCATTTT. The variable domain in full, completed from reference TRBV5-6 and TRBJ1-5, reads DAGVTQSPTHLIKTRGQQVTLRCSPKSGHDTVSWYQQALGQGPQFIFQYYEEEERQRGNFPDRFSGHQFPNYSSELNVNALLLGDSALYLCASSSRGTVEPQHFGDGTRLSIL.

For this clone: This may arise from a read error, as a much more abundant clone is one base away. The chain recombines TRBV7-9 with TRBJ1-1; TRBD1 might be the D (6 bases). V dropped 5 bases and J dropped 1 base, with 8 bases sitting between them. The CDR3 sequence is 13 residues long. Per the germline V gene, CDR1 is SEHNR and CDR2 is FQNEAQ (reference sequence). The CDR3 protein is CASSRQENTEAFF. The CDR3, as DNA: TGTGCCAGCAGCCGACAGGAGAACACTGAAGCTTTCTTT.

The chain recombines TRBV5-1 with TRBJ2-7, with no clear D. The CDR3 consists of 14 residues. The V end was cut by 2 bases, the J end by 2 bases, with 11 bases between. Germline V gene sequence: CDR1 SGHRS, CDR2 YFSETQ. The CDR3 loop is CASSLNEAPYEQYF. DNA for the CDR3: TGCGCCAGCAGCTTAAATGAAGCCCCCTACGAGCAGTACTTC.

The J gene is TRBJ1-1, the V gene TRBV2; 9 nucleotides line up with TRBD1. Looked up from germline, CDR1 is SNHLY and CDR2 is FYNNEI. V lost 8 bases to trimming and J lost 3 bases; unmatched junction nucleotides: 10. The CDR3 extends over 15 amino acids. CDR3 residues: CASAPATGGDTEAFF. The CDR3 nucleotides are TGTGCCAGCGCCCCCGCGACAGGGGGAGACACTGAAGCTTTCTTT.

This clone has just one count. V is TRBV7-9 and J is TRBJ1-4, with unresolved D. Trimming removed 1 base at V and 4 bases at J, with 7 bases between. The germline CDR1 and CDR2 sequences are SEHNR and FQNEAQ (reference sequence). This CDR3 has 14 amino acids. Here the CDR3 reads CASSLGQNNEKLFF. Written as DNA, the CDR3 is TGTGCCAGCAGCTTAGGCCAGAATAATGAAAAACTGTTTTTT.

This chain joins TRBV7-9 and TRBJ2-1; TRBD2 aligns across 9 bases. This CDR3 is 15 amino acids long. V shed 4 bases, J shed 8 bases, and the junction held 9 bases outside the gene matches. From germline, CDR1 is SEHNR and CDR2 FQNEAQ (reference sequence). The CDR3 here is CASSSRLAGMHEQFF. Here the CDR3 DNA reads TGTGCCAGCAGCTCTCGGCTAGCGGGAATGCATGAGCAGTTCTTC. Full variable domain (remainder filled in from reference TRBV7-9 and TRBJ2-1): DTGVSQNPRHKITKRGQNVTFRCDPISEHNRLYWYRQTLGQGPEFLTYFQNEAQLEKSRLLSDRFSAERPKGSFSTLEIQRTEQGDSAMYLCASSSRLAGMHEQFFGPGTRLTVL.

V usage is TRBV6-5 and J usage is TRBJ1-5; D is perhaps TRBD1 (6 bases). Looked up from germline, CDR1 is MNHEY and CDR2 is SVGAGI. This CDR3 region has 14 residues. Trimming cost V 8 bases and J 3 bases, with 14 bases left between them. CDR3 in DNA: TGTGCCAGCCGAGACAGGACTTACAATCAGCCCCAGCATTTT. Its translation: CASRDRTYNQPQHF.

The V gene is TRBV19, the J gene TRBJ2-5; 8 positions match TRBD1. The germline V gene encodes CDR1 LNHDA and CDR2 SQIVND (reference sequence). The CDR3 sequence is 16 residues long. Trimming at V came to 5 bases and at J to 3 bases, leaving 11 bases not matched to a gene. As DNA, the CDR3 is TGTGCCAGTAGTGTCTCGCCAGGGGGCTGGGAAGAGACCCAGTACTTC. Translated, it gives CASSVSPGGWEETQYF.

The chain links TRBV10-3 to TRBJ1-1; TRBD1 might be the D (5 bases). Trimming stripped 3 bases from V and 7 bases from J, with 12 bases between. Germline loops: CDR1 ENHRY, CDR2 SYGVKD. This CDR3 comprises 13 residues. The CDR3 loop is CAISDKRGSEAFF. As DNA, the CDR3 is TGTGCCATCAGTGACAAAAGGGGCAGTGAAGCTTTCTTT.

This rearrangement joins TRBV27 to TRBJ2-3, with 11 positions matching TRBD2. The CDR3 consists of 15 residues. Germline CDR1 and CDR2: MNHEY and SMNVEV (reference sequence). V shed 6 bases and J 1 base; nucleotides not matched to a gene: 3. The CDR3 DNA reads TGTGCCAGCAGCTCTAGCGGGGGGCGCACAGATACGCAGTATTTT. Its protein product is CASSSSGGRTDTQYF.

V usage is TRBV3-1 (or the pseudogene TRBV3-2) and J usage is TRBJ2-3; 8 bases align to TRBD2. Germline assignment: CDR1 LGHDT and CDR2 YNNKEL (reference sequence). After removal of 1 base from V and 6 bases from J, the junction contained 9 bases not matched to a gene. The CDR3 is 16 residues long. This chain's CDR3 is CASSQGGGRMVDTQYF. Here the CDR3 DNA reads TGTGCCAGCAGCCAAGGTGGCGGGAGGATGGTTGATACGCAGTATTTT.

The V gene is TRBV19, the J gene TRBJ2-3; TRBD2 matches at 13 bases. The CDR3 is 16 residues long. The J segment lost 3 bases and the V segment lost 3 bases, leaving 3 bases of the junction unmatched. Germline-derived CDR1 and CDR2 are LNHDA and SQIVND (reference sequence). CDR3 nucleotide sequence: TGTGCCAGTAGTATCGGACTAGCGGGGGTTACAGATACGCAGTATTTT. It yields the protein CASSIGLAGVTDTQYF.

The V gene is TRBV6-5, the J gene TRBJ1-2; D is undetermined. CDR3 size: 12 residues. The germline V and J ends were trimmed by 5 bases and 6 bases, with 10 bases remaining between them. From germline, CDR1 is MNHEY and CDR2 SVGAGI. In nucleotides, the CDR3 is TGTGCCAGCAGTAACCCGGTAAATGGCTACACCTTC. This gives the protein CASSNPVNGYTF.

The chain couples TRBV11-1 to TRBJ2-7; no reliable D call. This CDR3 region has 15 residues. Trimming pared 5 bases from V and 7 bases from J, leaving 21 bases between. CDR1 is SGHAT, CDR2 FQDESV, per germline (reference sequence). This chain's CDR3 is CASSPHSGPLGEQYF. CDR3 coding DNA: TGTGCCAGCAGCCCCCACAGTGGGCCCCTTGGAGAGCAGTACTTC. Based on the CDR3 plus reference TRBV11-1 and TRBJ2-7, the full variable domain is EAEVAQSPRYKITEKSQAVAFWCDPISGHATLYWYRQILGQGPELLVQFQDESVVDDSQLPKDRFSAERLKGVDSTLKIQPAELGDSAMYLCASSPHSGPLGEQYFGPGTRLTVT.

The chain recombines TRBV9 with TRBJ1-4, with TRBD1 as a possible D gene (5 bases). The CDR3 consists of 15 residues. Germline V gives CDR1 SGDLS, CDR2 YYNGEE. V shed 3 bases and J shed 7 bases, with 16 bases lying between them. Here the CDR3 DNA reads TGTGCCAGCAGCGCGAAGCAGGGTTCGGGTGAAAAACTGTTTTTT. Its translation is CASSAKQGSGEKLFF.

This clone has more than one count but fewer than ten. The chain combines TRBV28 with TRBJ1-4; 7 bases are a match to TRBD1. After removal of 4 bases from V and 11 bases from J, the junction contained 16 bases not matched to a gene. Looked up from germline, CDR1 is MDHEN and CDR2 is SYDVKM. The CDR3 runs to 16 residues. For the CDR3, the DNA is TGTGCCAGCAGTTCAAACTCAGGACAGGCCGTTGGGAAACTGTTTTTT. This codes for CASSSNSGQAVGKLFF.

The chain couples TRBV7-9 to TRBJ2-7; D unclear. The CDR3 length is 13 residues. The germline V and J ends were trimmed by 3 bases and 2 bases, with 8 bases remaining between them. Looked up from germline, CDR1 is SEHNR and CDR2 is FQNEAQ (reference sequence). DNA for the CDR3: TGTGCCAGCAGCTTGTCACTAACCTACGAGCAGTACTTC. This gives the protein CASSLSLTYEQYF.

This clone was detected only a few times. The genes are TRBV2 and TRBJ1-1, with D unresolved. V was shortened by 8 bases and J by 1 base, with 11 bases between the two germline ends. This CDR3 contains 13 residues. Germline V gene data show CDR1 as SNHLY and CDR2 as FYNNEI. CDR3 amino acids: CASCWLRNTEAFF. The CDR3 DNA reads TGTGCCAGCTGTTGGTTGAGGAACACTGAAGCTTTCTTT.

The CDR3: CASSQGFARSYNEQFF. In DNA form, the CDR3 reads TGTGCCAGCAGCCAAGGCTTCGCACGGTCATACAATGAGCAGTTCTTC. This chain joins TRBV14 and TRBJ2-1; D uncertain. V lost 1 base and J lost 4, with 14 bases in between. CDR3 length: 16 residues. The V gene's germline CDR1 is SGHDN and CDR2 FVKESK.

The rearrangement joins TRBV28 to TRBJ2-2; possible D gene TRBD2, 5 bases. Deletions cut 11 bases from V and 0 bases from J, with 16 bases between. Per the germline V gene, CDR1 is MDHEN and CDR2 is SYDVKM. CDR3 length equals 15 residues. The CDR3 spells CAGADGGSNTGELFF. The CDR3 DNA follows: TGTGCCGGAGCTGACGGCGGGTCGAACACCGGGGAGCTGTTTTTT.

The gene calls are TRBV9 and TRBJ1-5, with D hard to call. Trimming took 0 bases from V and 5 from J, leaving 12 bases between them. There are 15 residues in the CDR3. In germline, CDR1 is SGDLS, CDR2 YYNGEE. CDR3 loop: CASSVGGSWDQPQHF. The CDR3 nucleotides read TGTGCCAGCAGCGTAGGAGGCAGTTGGGATCAGCCCCAGCATTTT.

This chain joins TRBV10-3 and TRBJ1-1; possible D gene TRBD1, 6 bases. V lost 5 bases and J 3 bases, leaving 13 bases between the germline ends. This CDR3 contains 14 residues. CDR1 is ENHRY and CDR2 is SYGVKD in the germline V gene. The CDR3 sequence: CAISQKQGDTEAFF. The DNA of the CDR3 is TGTGCCATCAGTCAAAAACAGGGAGACACTGAAGCTTTCTTT.

This chain uses TRBV4-2 with TRBJ2-3; the D is unclear. Per the germline V gene, CDR1 is LGHNA and CDR2 is YNFKEQ. The CDR3 runs to 14 residues. Trimming stripped 2 bases from V and 3 bases from J, with 9 bases between. The CDR3 DNA sequence: TGTGCCAGCAGCCAACGGCGGCAAACAGATACGCAGTATTTT. Protein: CASSQRRQTDTQYF.

This clone was detected many times. The rearrangement uses TRBV9 and TRBJ2-5; D possibly corresponds to TRBD2 (5 bases). CDR1 and CDR2 (germline): SGDLS, YYNGEE. CDR3 length: 16 amino acids. V was clipped by 0 bases and J by 4 bases, with 16 bases between them. The CDR3 DNA follows: TGTGCCAGCAGCGTAGAGGCGCCTAGCCTGACAGAGACCCAGTACTTC. This translates into CASSVEAPSLTETQYF.